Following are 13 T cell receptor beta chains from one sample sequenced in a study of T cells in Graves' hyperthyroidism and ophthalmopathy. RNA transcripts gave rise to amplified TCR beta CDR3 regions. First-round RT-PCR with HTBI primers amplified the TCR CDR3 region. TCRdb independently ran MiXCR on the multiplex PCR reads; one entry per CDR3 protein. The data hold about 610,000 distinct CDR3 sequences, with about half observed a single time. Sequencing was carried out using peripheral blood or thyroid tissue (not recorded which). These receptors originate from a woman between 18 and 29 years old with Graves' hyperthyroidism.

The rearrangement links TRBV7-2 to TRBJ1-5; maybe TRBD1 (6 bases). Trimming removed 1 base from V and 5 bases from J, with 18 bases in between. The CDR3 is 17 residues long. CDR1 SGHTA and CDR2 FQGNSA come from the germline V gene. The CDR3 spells CASSLVGEGVRDQPQHF. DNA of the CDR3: TGTGCCAGCAGCTTAGTAGGGGAGGGGGTGAGAGATCAGCCCCAGCATTTT.

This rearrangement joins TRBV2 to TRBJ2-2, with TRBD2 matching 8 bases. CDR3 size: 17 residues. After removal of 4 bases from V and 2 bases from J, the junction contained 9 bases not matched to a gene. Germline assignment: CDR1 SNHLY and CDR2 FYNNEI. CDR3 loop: CASSGYGGAGNTGELFF. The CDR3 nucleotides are TGTGCCAGCAGTGGTTACGGGGGGGCTGGAAACACCGGGGAGCTGTTTTTT. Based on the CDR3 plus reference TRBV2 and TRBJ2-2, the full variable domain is EPEVTQTPSHQVTQMGQEVILRCVPISNHLYFYWYRQILGQKVEFLVSFYNNEISEKSEIFDDQFSVERPDGSNFTLKIRSTKLEDSAMYFCASSGYGGAGNTGELFFGEGSRLTVL.

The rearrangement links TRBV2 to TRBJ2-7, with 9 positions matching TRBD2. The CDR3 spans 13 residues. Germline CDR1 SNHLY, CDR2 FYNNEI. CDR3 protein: CATSGLGRYEQYF. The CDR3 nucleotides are TGTGCTACTAGCGGGTTGGGGCGCTACGAGCAGTACTTC.

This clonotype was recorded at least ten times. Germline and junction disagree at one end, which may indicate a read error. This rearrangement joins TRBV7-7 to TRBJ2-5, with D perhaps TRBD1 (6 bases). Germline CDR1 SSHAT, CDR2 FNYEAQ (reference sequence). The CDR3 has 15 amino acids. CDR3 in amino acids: CASSFTPGQQETQYF. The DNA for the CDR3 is TGTGCTAGCAGCTTTACTCCCGGACAGCAAGAGACCCAGTACTTC.

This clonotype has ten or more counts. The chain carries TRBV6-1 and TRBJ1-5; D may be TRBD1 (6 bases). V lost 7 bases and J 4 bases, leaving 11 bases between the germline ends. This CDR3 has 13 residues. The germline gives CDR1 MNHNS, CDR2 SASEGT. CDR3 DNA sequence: TGTGCCAGCACGGACAGAAATAATCAGCCCCAGCATTTT. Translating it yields CASTDRNNQPQHF.

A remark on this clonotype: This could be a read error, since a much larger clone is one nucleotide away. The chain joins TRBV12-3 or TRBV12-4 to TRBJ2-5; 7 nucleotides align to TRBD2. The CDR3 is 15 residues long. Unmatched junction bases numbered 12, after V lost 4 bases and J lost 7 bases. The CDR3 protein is CASSYLGGPGGTQYF. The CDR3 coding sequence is TGTGCCAGCAGTTACTTGGGAGGGCCGGGAGGGACCCAGTACTTC.

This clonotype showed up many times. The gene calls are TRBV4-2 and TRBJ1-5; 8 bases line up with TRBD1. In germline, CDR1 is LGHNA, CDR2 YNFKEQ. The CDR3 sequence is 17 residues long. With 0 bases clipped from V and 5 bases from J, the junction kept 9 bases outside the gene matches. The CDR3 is CASSQDSEQGVYQPQHF. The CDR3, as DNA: TGTGCCAGCAGCCAAGATTCGGAACAGGGGGTCTATCAGCCCCAGCATTTT.

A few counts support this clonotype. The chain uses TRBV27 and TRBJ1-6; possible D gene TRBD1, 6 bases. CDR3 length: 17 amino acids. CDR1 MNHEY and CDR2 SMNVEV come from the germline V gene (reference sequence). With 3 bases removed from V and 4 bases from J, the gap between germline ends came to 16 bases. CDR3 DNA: TGTGCCAGCAGTTTGAAGGGGGGAGGAGGTTATAATTCACCCCTCCACTTT. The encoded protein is CASSLKGGGGYNSPLHF.

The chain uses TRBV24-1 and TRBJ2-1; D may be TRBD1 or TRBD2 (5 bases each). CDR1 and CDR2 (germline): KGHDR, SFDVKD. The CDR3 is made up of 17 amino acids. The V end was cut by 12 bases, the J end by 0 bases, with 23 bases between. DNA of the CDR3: TGTGCCCCCTTCCTTCAGGGACCGGACTGCTCCTACAATGAGCAGTTCTTC. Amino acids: CAPFLQGPDCSYNEQFF.

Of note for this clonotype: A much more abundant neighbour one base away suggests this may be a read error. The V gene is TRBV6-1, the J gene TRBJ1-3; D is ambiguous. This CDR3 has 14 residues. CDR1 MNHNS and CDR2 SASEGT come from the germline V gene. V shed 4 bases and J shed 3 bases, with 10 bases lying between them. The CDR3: CASSGGDYGNTIYF. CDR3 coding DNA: TGTGCCAGCAGTGGAGGTGACTATGGAAACACCATATATTTT.

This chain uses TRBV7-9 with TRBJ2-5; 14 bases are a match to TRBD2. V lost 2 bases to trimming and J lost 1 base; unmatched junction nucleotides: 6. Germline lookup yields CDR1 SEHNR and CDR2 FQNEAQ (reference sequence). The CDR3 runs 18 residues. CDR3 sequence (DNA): TGTGCCAGCAGCTTACTGCCGGGACTAGCGGGAGCCCAAGAGACCCAGTACTTC. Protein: CASSLLPGLAGAQETQYF.

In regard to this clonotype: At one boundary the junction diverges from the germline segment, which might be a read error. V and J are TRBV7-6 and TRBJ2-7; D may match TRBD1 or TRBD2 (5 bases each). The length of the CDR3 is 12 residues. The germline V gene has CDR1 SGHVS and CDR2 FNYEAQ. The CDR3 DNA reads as TGCGCCAGCGGCTTGGACACCCCCGAGCAATACTTC. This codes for CASGLDTPEQYF.

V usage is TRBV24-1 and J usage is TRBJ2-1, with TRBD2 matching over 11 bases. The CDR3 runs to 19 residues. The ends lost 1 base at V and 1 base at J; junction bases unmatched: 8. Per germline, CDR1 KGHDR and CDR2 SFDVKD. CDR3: CATSDFRSSGRQSYNEQFF. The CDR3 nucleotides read TGTGCCACCAGTGATTTTAGGTCTAGCGGGAGGCAATCCTACAATGAGCAGTTCTTC.